These 26 T cell receptor beta chains share one sample of origin, sequenced in a study of quantifying T cell responses using KT2 cells. Study-wide background: TCR alpha and beta constant-region primers primed reverse transcription of RNA.

A single-stranded UMI oligo with SP2 sequence was ligated to cDNA 3' ends. The first PCR ran roughly 4 cycles with an equimolar RC1.1 and RC1.2 beta primer mix. TCRdb itself ran the UMI-ligation and nested PCR reads through MiXCR, one entry per CDR3 protein. In the table there are approximately 60,000 distinct CDR3 sequences, around 12% of which are singletons. Material: PBMCs spiked with cells of the T cell clone KT2. Receptors originate from a human donor.

The chain links TRBV27 to TRBJ1-1; TRBD1 matches at 9 bases. V shed 6 bases, J shed 7 bases, and the junction held 12 bases outside the gene matches. The CDR3 contains 15 residues. Germline CDR1 reads MNHEY; CDR2 reads SMNVEV (reference sequence). The CDR3 nucleotides read TGTGCCAGCAGCGCACTCCTCCGGGACAGGGATGAAGCTTTCTTT. This translates into CASSALLRDRDEAFF.

This clonotype was observed a handful of times. J is TRBJ2-1 and V is TRBV4-1; 10 nucleotides align to TRBD1. Germline V gives CDR1 MGHRA, CDR2 YSYEKL. This CDR3 has 15 amino acids. The junction had 5 bases not matched to a gene; V was cut back by 4 bases and J by 5 bases. CDR3 in amino acids: CASSRAGTGDNEQFF. The CDR3 coding sequence is TGCGCCAGCAGCCGAGCCGGGACAGGGGACAATGAGCAGTTCTTC.

V is TRBV12-3 or TRBV12-4 and J is TRBJ2-5; 11 bases match TRBD1. V lost 4 bases and J lost 7; bases outside the gene matches: 11. There are 16 residues in the CDR3. CDR3 nucleotides: TGTGCCAGCAGTTCCTGGACAGGGGGCGCGAAGGGGACCCAGTACTTC. It specifies CASSSWTGGAKGTQYF.

This clonotype turned up a few times. The chain has TRBV2 and TRBJ2-7; D is uncertain. CDR3 length: 14 residues. CDR1 and CDR2 from the germline V gene are SNHLY and FYNNEI. Trimming took 5 bases from V and 0 from J, leaving 11 bases between them. CDR3 sequence reads: CASSRVSDSYEQYF. CDR3 in DNA: TGTGCCAGCAGTAGGGTCAGCGACTCCTACGAGCAGTACTTC.

CDR3 sequence (DNA): TGTGCCAGCAGCCGAGGACCAGGCTCCTCTGGAAACACCATATATTTT. This gives the protein CASSRGPGSSGNTIYF. The chain has TRBV12-3 or TRBV12-4 and TRBJ1-3, with no clear D. The CDR3 loop spans 16 amino acids. Deletions cut 6 bases from V and 0 bases from J, with 15 bases between.

The table lists this clonotype with a few counts. The chain joins TRBV12-3 or TRBV12-4 to TRBJ2-7; tentative D call: TRBD2 (5 bases). Trimming cost V 3 bases and J 4 bases, with 19 bases left between them. The CDR3 is 16 residues long. The CDR3 region is CASSFADWYEKYEQYF. CDR3 DNA: TGTGCCAGCAGTTTCGCGGACTGGTACGAAAAATACGAGCAGTACTTC.

The J gene is TRBJ2-1, the V gene TRBV5-1, with D unresolved. The CDR3 runs 11 residues. CDR1 is SGHRS and CDR2 is YFSETQ in the germline V gene. V was pared by 9 bases and J by 5 bases, with 9 bases between. Here the CDR3 DNA reads TGCGCCACCCGCGCGAACAATGAGCAGTTCTTC. This gives the protein CATRANNEQFF.

This clonotype was counted between two and nine times. The V call is TRBV5-6, the J call TRBJ2-7, with D perhaps matching TRBD2 (5 bases). Germline V lookup: CDR1 SGHDT, CDR2 YYEEEE. Trimming removed 0 bases from V and 4 bases from J, with 11 bases in between. The CDR3 contains 14 residues. CDR3 sequence reads: CASSLGTSLYEQYF. CDR3 sequence (DNA): TGTGCCAGCAGCTTGGGGACTTCCCTTTACGAGCAGTACTTC. The variable domain in full, with the rest retrieved from reference TRBV5-6 and TRBJ2-7, is DAGVTQSPTHLIKTRGQQVTLRCSPKSGHDTVSWYQQALGQGPQFIFQYYEEEERQRGNFPDRFSGHQFPNYSSELNVNALLLGDSALYLCASSLGTSLYEQYFGPGTRLTVT.

As for this clonotype: A much larger clone differs from this one at a single base, so this may be a read error. The chain links TRBV27 to TRBJ2-7, with a possible D match to TRBD1 (5 bases). Germline V gene lookup returns CDR1 MNHEY and CDR2 SMNVEV (reference sequence). There are 13 residues in the CDR3. DNA of the CDR3: TGTGCCAGCAGTCGACAGCGAACCTACGGGCAGTACTTC. It is translated as CASSRQRTYGQYF.

The chain links TRBV12-5 to TRBJ1-5; D gene unclear. This CDR3 is built from 14 residues. Germline V gives CDR1 LGHNT, CDR2 FRNRAP. V gave up 1 base and J gave up 3 bases, with 7 bases separating them. Here the CDR3 reads CASGLGQVNQPQHF. In DNA form, the CDR3 reads TGTGCTAGTGGTTTGGGACAAGTCAATCAGCCCCAGCATTTT.

The chain links TRBV7-2 to TRBJ2-5; D is possibly TRBD1 or TRBD2 (5 bases each). The ends were cut back, 5 bases at V and 8 bases at J, with 21 bases in the middle. Germline V gene sequence: CDR1 SGHTA, CDR2 FQGNSA. The CDR3 is 15 amino acids. DNA of the CDR3: TGTGCCAGCAGCACAGGACTGGGTGATATAGAAACCCAGTACTTC. Translated: CASSTGLGDIETQYF.

Regarding this clonotype: This may come from a read error, since a much larger clone is one base off. The chain employs TRBV20-1 and TRBJ1-1; no clear D gene. Trimming took 0 bases from V and 5 from J, leaving 10 bases between them. CDR1 and CDR2 (germline): DFQATT, SNEGSKA (reference sequence). The CDR3 is 13 residues long. The DNA of the CDR3 is TGCAGTGCTAGAGAGGTGGTAGTGACTGAAGCTTTCTTT. Protein product: CSAREVVVTEAFF.

The chain combines TRBV20-1 with TRBJ1-6; 7 nucleotides match TRBD1. After removal of 4 bases from V and 10 bases from J, the junction contained 10 bases not matched to a gene. The CDR3 sequence is 14 residues long. Germline V gene sequence: CDR1 DFQATT, CDR2 SNEGSKA (reference sequence). The CDR3 DNA follows: TGCAGTGCTAATACAGGGGCACCAGGGTCACCCCTCCACTTT. This encodes CSANTGAPGSPLHF.

V gene TRBV20-1 combines with J gene TRBJ2-7; 7 nucleotides align to TRBD2. With 7 bases clipped from V and 3 bases from J, the junction kept 9 bases outside the gene matches. This CDR3 comprises 13 residues. Germline V lookup: CDR1 DFQATT, CDR2 SNEGSKA (reference sequence). CDR3 loop: CSVRGTGFYEQYF. The CDR3 nucleotides read TGCAGTGTGCGGGGGACCGGTTTCTACGAGCAGTACTTC.

Only a few counts were recorded for this clonotype. The chain uses TRBV29-1 and TRBJ2-3, with a tentative D call TRBD1 (5 bases). This CDR3 is 12 amino acids long. Between the trimmed V and J ends, which lost 6 bases and 3 bases, there was a span of 10 bases. Germline lookup yields CDR1 SQVTM and CDR2 ANQGSEA. The DNA of the CDR3 is TGCAGCGTAGGGGCTCGGACAGATACGCAGTATTTT. It encodes CSVGARTDTQYF.

This clonotype is medium-sized. The chain is built from TRBV7-2 and TRBJ1-6; 8 bases are a match to TRBD1. The trim removed 1 base at V and 11 bases at J, leaving 4 bases unmatched. The CDR3 consists of 14 residues. Germline-derived CDR1 and CDR2 are SGHTA and FQGNSA. CDR3: CASSLVDRAAPLHF. Written as DNA, the CDR3 is TGTGCCAGCAGCTTAGTGGACAGGGCCGCACCCCTCCACTTT.

This clonotype was seen a handful of times. The J gene is TRBJ2-1, the V gene TRBV20-1, with a tentative D call TRBD2 (5 bases). Germline CDR1 is DFQATT and CDR2 is SNEGSKA (reference sequence). The ends were cut back, 5 bases at V and 0 bases at J, with 14 bases in the middle. CDR3 size: 15 residues. The CDR3 DNA reads as TGCAGTGCTTCCGGGGAGTTTATCTCCTACAATGAGCAGTTCTTC. This sequence encodes CSASGEFISYNEQFF.

The V gene is TRBV6-5, the J gene TRBJ2-2, with 8 nucleotides matching TRBD2. Germline V lookup: CDR1 MNHEY, CDR2 SVGAGI. The J segment lost 0 bases and the V segment lost 0 bases, leaving 6 bases of the junction unmatched. This CDR3 is built from 18 residues. In DNA form, the CDR3 reads TGTGCCAGCAGTTACTCGAGCAGCGGGAGTTCGAACACCGGGGAGCTGTTTTTT. Protein product: CASSYSSSGSSNTGELFF.

The V and J genes are TRBV7-2 and TRBJ2-1; D might be TRBD2 (5 bases). The CDR3 contains 13 residues. CDR1 SGHTA and CDR2 FQGNSA come from the germline V gene. Deletions cut 3 bases from V and 12 bases from J, with 15 bases between. The CDR3 is CASSFIRGDAQFF. The CDR3 DNA is TGTGCCAGCAGCTTCATCCGGGGAGATGCGCAGTTCTTC.

This clonotype has at least ten counts. The chain joins TRBV10-3 to TRBJ1-2; 9 nucleotides agree with TRBD1. Germline-derived CDR1 and CDR2 are ENHRY and SYGVKD. V trimming: 7 bases; J trimming: 6 bases; junction bases outside the gene matches: 3. This CDR3 spans 12 amino acids. The CDR3 bases are TGTGCCATCAAACAGGGGGCGGATGGCTACACCTTC. Amino acids: CAIKQGADGYTF.

The chain couples TRBV11-2 to TRBJ2-7; 10 bases line up with TRBD1. The CDR3 totals 15 residues. Looked up from germline, CDR1 is SGHAT and CDR2 is FQNNGV. Germline trimming cut 6 bases from V and 2 bases from J; bases unmatched to any gene: 7. The CDR3 here is CASRRPGQGTYEQYF. CDR3 bases: TGTGCCAGCAGAAGGCCGGGACAGGGGACCTACGAGCAGTACTTC. Combining the CDR3 with reference TRBV11-2 and TRBJ2-7 gives the whole variable domain EAGVAQSPRYKIIEKRQSVAFWCNPISGHATLYWYQQILGQGPKLLIQFQNNGVVDDSQLPKDRFSAERLKGVDSTLKIQPAKLEDSAVYLCASRRPGQGTYEQYFGPGTRLTVT.

This clonotype was counted at least ten times. The chain employs TRBV12-3 or TRBV12-4 and TRBJ2-5; TRBD1 matches 7 bases. After removal of 5 bases from V and 1 base from J, the junction contained 4 bases not matched to a gene. The CDR3 has 14 amino acids. The CDR3 loop is CASSPGTAQETQYF. Here the CDR3 DNA reads TGTGCCAGCAGTCCAGGGACAGCCCAAGAGACCCAGTACTTC.

The rearrangement joins TRBV6-2 or TRBV6-3 to TRBJ2-3; no clear D gene. Trimming removed 2 bases from V and 4 bases from J, with 4 bases in between. CDR1 is MNHEY and CDR2 is SVGEGT in the germline V gene. The CDR3 is made up of 12 amino acids. This CDR3 reads CASSYPPDTQYF. In nucleotides, the CDR3 is TGTGCCAGCAGTTACCCCCCAGATACGCAGTATTTT.

This clonotype came up a few times. The chain is built from TRBV5-1 and TRBJ1-3; tentative D call: TRBD1 (5 bases). The CDR3 has 17 residues. The V end was cut by 0 bases, the J end by 0 bases, with 13 bases between. Germline assignment: CDR1 SGHRS and CDR2 YFSETQ. CDR3 in DNA: TGCGCCAGCAGCTTGGAGGGGAAGCGGTCCTCTGGAAACACCATATATTTT. Its protein is CASSLEGKRSSGNTIYF.

This chain connects TRBV5-5 to TRBJ1-2, with D unresolved. V lost 3 bases and J 1 base, leaving 10 bases between the germline ends. The CDR3 consists of 14 residues. In germline, CDR1 is SGHKS, CDR2 YYEKEE (reference sequence). Here the CDR3 DNA reads TGTGCCAGCAGCTCTACCAGCAATAACTATGGCTACACCTTC. It codes for CASSSTSNNYGYTF.

Comments on this clonotype: One base away lies a much larger clone, so this may be a sequencing read error. V and J are TRBV4-1 and TRBJ2-3, with 11 bases identical to TRBD1. CDR3 length: 21 residues. Germline CDR1 is MGHRA and CDR2 is YSYEKL. The CDR3 nucleotides are TGCGCCAGCAGCCAAGCCGAGGGACAGGGGGACTACCGAACCCCTGCAGATACGCGGTATTTT. Translated, it gives CASSQAEGQGDYRTPADTRYF.